The clone carrying this T cell receptor beta chain was observed at least ten times. No antigen is known for it. This sample stems from a study of CD8+ T cells in alopecia areata. Background on the study: Each of the treated patients was given oral tofacitinib, 5 to 10 mg twice daily, for moderate-to-severe alopecia areata. After 6 to 18 months of tofacitinib, follow-up continued 6 months off drug. Whole-study results and caveats: With one nonresponder, baseline CD8+ expansion's link to response remains uncertain.

Treatment in this sample: oral pan-JAK inhibitor, 5-10 mg twice daily. The CDR3 is 16 amino acids. Germline CDR1 SEHNR, CDR2 FQNEAQ (reference sequence). J lost 0 bases, V lost 3 bases, and 5 bases had no gene match. Investigators isolated RNA and reverse transcribed it into cDNA to act as the sequencing template. Clones were read by immunoSEQ multiplex PCR, and TCRdb kept only the in-frame ones, dropping some. The sample carries 64,000 or so clones, 35% to 55% recorded once. The sample here was CD8+ T cells sorted from blood, taken at roughly week 36, from a patient treated with tofacitinib. This receptor was identified in a human donor with alopecia areata. V and J are TRBV7-9 and TRBJ1-3; TRBD1 matches at 7 bases. Written as DNA, the CDR3 is TGTGCCAGCAGCTTCTTCAGGACAGGCTCTGGAAACACCATATATTTT. Encoded protein: CASSFFRTGSGNTIYF.